These 27 T cell receptor beta chains were sequenced from one sample in a study of human T cells and chemical hapten exposure. TCRdb re-called the RACE reads through MiXCR, storing one row per CDR3 protein. The sample carries around 130,000 distinct CDR3 sequences, approximately 8.3% recorded once. The sample's time point: healthy volunteer bleed at 2 weeks. Total RNA was extracted from unfractionated whole blood. Sequenced sample: whole blood. Receptor source: a male donor in good health. Some clones in this sample may be carry-over from other donors' samples.

The chain links TRBV20-1 to TRBJ2-1; D unclear. Trimming shortened V by 2 bases and J by 0 bases, and 11 bases separated the two germline ends. The CDR3 has 15 residues. Germline-derived CDR1 and CDR2 are DFQATT and SNEGSKA (reference sequence). CDR3 sequence reads: CSARSQISSYNEQFF. The CDR3, as DNA: TGCAGTGCTAGATCCCAGATTAGCTCCTACAATGAGCAGTTCTTC.

Ten or more counts support this clonotype. V is TRBV6-2 or TRBV6-3 and J is TRBJ1-1, with D uncertain. Per the germline V gene, CDR1 is MNHEY and CDR2 is SVGEGT. This CDR3 is 13 amino acids long. The V end was cut by 5 bases, the J end by 1 base, with 8 bases between. CDR3 residues: CASSPSPNTEAFF. The DNA for the CDR3 is TGTGCCAGCAGTCCCAGCCCGAACACTGAAGCTTTCTTT.

As DNA, the CDR3 is TGCAGTGCTAGCCAGGGATCCTACGAGCAGTACTTC. Protein product: CSASQGSYEQYF. This sequence joins TRBV20-1 and TRBJ2-7, with D perhaps matching TRBD1 (5 bases). Trimming pared 3 bases from V and 1 base from J, leaving 7 bases between. In germline, CDR1 is DFQATT, CDR2 SNEGSKA (reference sequence). This CDR3 comprises 12 residues.

The chain combines TRBV10-3 with TRBJ1-4; TRBD1 matches 9 bases. This CDR3 contains 13 residues. Germline values: CDR1 ENHRY, CDR2 SYGVKD. Trimming at V came to 9 bases and at J to 4 bases, leaving 3 bases not matched to a gene. The CDR3 DNA is TGTGCCATTGGACAGGGGATTAATGAAAAACTGTTTTTT. It codes for CAIGQGINEKLFF.

This clonotype was detected a few times. The V gene is TRBV6-1, the J gene TRBJ1-5; possible D gene TRBD1, 6 bases. The germline CDR1 and CDR2 sequences are MNHNS and SASEGT. This CDR3 is built from 11 residues. CDR3 DNA sequence: TGTTCCGGGGGCCCCAATCAGCCCCAGCATTTT. It is translated as CSGGPNQPQHF.

This clonotype was observed a handful of times. CDR3 bases: TGTGCCACCAGCAGAGACAGGGCGGCTGAGCAGTTCTTC. It yields the protein CATSRDRAAEQFF. V usage is TRBV15 and J usage is TRBJ2-1; weak D call: TRBD1 (5 bases). Germline loops: CDR1 LNHNV, CDR2 YYDKDF (reference sequence). Trimming cost V 0 bases and J 9 bases, with 9 bases left between them. This CDR3 has 13 amino acids.

The chain uses TRBV5-1 and TRBJ1-2; D gene unclear. Trimming left V 0 bases short and J 1 base short, with 10 bases between. Germline V CDR1 and CDR2: SGHRS, YFSETQ. The CDR3 sequence is 15 residues long. The CDR3 nucleotides read TGCGCCAGCAGCTTGGCAGGAGAATTTAACTATGGCTACACCTTC. Translated, it gives CASSLAGEFNYGYTF.

The chain is built from TRBV5-4 and TRBJ2-1; D might be TRBD2 (6 bases). The CDR3 contains 9 residues. V was shortened by 7 bases and J by 14 bases, with 10 bases between the two germline ends. The germline gives CDR1 SGHNT, CDR2 YYREEE (reference sequence). CDR3 residues: CASPTGEFF. The CDR3, as DNA: TGTGCCAGCCCCACGGGGGAGTTCTTC.

V gene TRBV6-2 or TRBV6-3 combines with J gene TRBJ2-1; 12 bases line up with TRBD2. V gave up 5 bases and J gave up 7 bases; unmatched junction bases: 9. This CDR3 is built from 16 residues. Germline assignment: CDR1 MNHEY and CDR2 SVGEGT. CDR3 residues: CASSKRTSGVRNEQFF. DNA for the CDR3: TGTGCCAGCAGTAAAAGGACTAGCGGGGTCCGGAATGAGCAGTTCTTC.

This clonotype has more than one count but fewer than ten. This chain's CDR3 is CASSAILGQGIGKNIQYF. For the CDR3, the DNA is TGTGCCAGCAGTGCTATCCTAGGACAGGGTATAGGCAAAAACATTCAGTACTTC. V usage is TRBV6-1 and J usage is TRBJ2-4; 8 bases align to TRBD1. Trimming at V came to 4 bases and at J to 3 bases, leaving 14 bases not matched to a gene. This CDR3 is 18 amino acids long. Germline loops: CDR1 MNHNS, CDR2 SASEGT.

This clonotype was counted only a few times. The chain uses TRBV3-1 and TRBJ2-1; 7 bases line up with TRBD2. V gave up 3 bases and J gave up 14 bases; unmatched junction bases: 7. CDR3 length equals 12 residues. Germline CDR1 reads LGHDT; CDR2 reads YNNKEL (reference sequence). The CDR3 DNA is TGTGCCAGCAGCCAGACTAGCCGGGCGGAGTTCTTC. Residues: CASSQTSRAEFF.

V is TRBV7-2 and J is TRBJ1-4; no definite D call. The V end was cut by 0 bases, the J end by 5 bases, with 10 bases between. The CDR3 has 15 residues. Germline loops: CDR1 SGHTA, CDR2 FQGNSA. The CDR3 DNA follows: TGTGCCAGCAGCTTAGCCGGCAGGCCCAATGAAAAACTGTTTTTT. Translating it yields CASSLAGRPNEKLFF.

This chain connects TRBV4-1 to TRBJ1-2; TRBD1 aligns across 7 bases. CDR1 and CDR2 from the germline V gene are MGHRA and YSYEKL. V lost 0 bases and J lost 4; bases outside the gene matches: 2. CDR3 length: 14 residues. The DNA for the CDR3 is TGCGCCAGCAGCCAAGAGGACAGGAGCTATGGCTACACCTTC. Translation: CASSQEDRSYGYTF.

The J gene is TRBJ1-2, the V gene TRBV9; a weak D match, TRBD1 (5 bases). The CDR3 extends over 12 amino acids. Trimming cost V 3 bases and J 3 bases, with 6 bases left between them. CDR1 SGDLS and CDR2 YYNGEE come from the germline V gene. The CDR3 region has the DNA TGTGCCAGCAGCGGGGGCGACTATGGCTACACCTTC. It translates to CASSGGDYGYTF.

This clonotype appeared many times. The rearrangement uses TRBV19 and TRBJ2-5; a possible D gene is TRBD1 (6 bases). Trimming shortened V by 7 bases and J by 5 bases, and 14 bases separated the two germline ends. Germline values: CDR1 LNHDA, CDR2 SQIVND (reference sequence). This CDR3 spans 13 amino acids. CDR3 loop: CASMAGVRETQYF. In DNA, the CDR3 is TGTGCCAGTATGGCAGGGGTCCGCGAGACCCAGTACTTC.

This clonotype came up many times. The rearrangement uses TRBV4-2 and TRBJ1-4; unclear D gene. Trimming took 1 base from V and 0 from J, leaving 9 bases between them. The CDR3 extends over 16 amino acids. Germline CDR1 reads LGHNA; CDR2 reads YNFKEQ. CDR3 nucleotide sequence: TGTGCCAGCAGCCAAGCCAGCACCGCAACTAATGAAAAACTGTTTTTT. This translates into CASSQASTATNEKLFF.

This clonotype was detected only a few times. The J gene is TRBJ2-5, the V gene TRBV7-9, with TRBD1 matching 7 bases. V shed 5 bases and J 3 bases; nucleotides not matched to a gene: 6. The CDR3 spans 14 residues. The germline V gene has CDR1 SEHNR and CDR2 FQNEAQ (reference sequence). In DNA form, the CDR3 reads TGTGCCAGCAGCCCGACAGGGATGGAAGAGACCCAGTACTTC. Protein: CASSPTGMEETQYF. The complete variable domain, with remaining parts taken from reference TRBV7-9 and TRBJ2-5, reads DTGVSQNPRHKITKRGQNVTFRCDPISEHNRLYWYRQTLGQGPEFLTYFQNEAQLEKSRLLSDRFSAERPKGSFSTLEIQRTEQGDSAMYLCASSPTGMEETQYFGPGTRLLVL.

There are a few counts of this clonotype. The J gene is TRBJ2-7, the V gene TRBV2; weak D call: TRBD2 (6 bases). CDR1 is SNHLY and CDR2 is FYNNEI in the germline V gene. This CDR3 spans 13 amino acids. V was shortened by 9 bases and J by 6 bases, with 18 bases between the two germline ends. CDR3 nucleotide sequence: TGTGCCAGGAGCGGAGGGGACGGAGGCGAGCAGTACTTC. Amino acids: CARSGGDGGEQYF.

J is TRBJ2-1 and V is TRBV7-6, with TRBD2 matching 13 bases. The V and J ends lost 4 bases and 1 base, in that order; junction bases with no gene match: 4. Germline values: CDR1 SGHVS, CDR2 FNYEAQ. The CDR3 contains 17 residues. CDR3 protein: CASSSRTSGSSYNEQFF. The CDR3 coding sequence is TGTGCCAGCAGCTCCCGGACTAGCGGGAGTTCCTACAATGAGCAGTTCTTC.

The gene calls are TRBV29-1 and TRBJ2-5; no firm D call. The V gene's germline CDR1 is SQVTM and CDR2 ANQGSEA. V lost 5 bases to trimming and J lost 3 bases, with 7 bases between them. This CDR3 is 11 amino acids long. The CDR3 DNA is TGCAGCGTTCAAGGGAAAGAGACCCAGTACTTC. Translating it yields CSVQGKETQYF.

The rearrangement links TRBV6-2 or TRBV6-3 to TRBJ2-1; 8 bases line up with TRBD2. CDR1 and CDR2 from the germline V gene are MNHEY and SVGEGT. CDR3 length equals 16 residues. V shed 0 bases, J shed 1 base, and the junction held 2 bases outside the gene matches. CDR3 protein: CASSYSTSASYNEQFF. Here the CDR3 DNA reads TGTGCCAGCAGTTACTCGACTAGCGCTTCCTACAATGAGCAGTTCTTC.

This clonotype was counted between two and nine times. V usage is TRBV5-5 and J usage is TRBJ1-4, with D perhaps matching TRBD1 (5 bases). The CDR3 length is 16 residues. Germline V gene sequence: CDR1 SGHKS, CDR2 YYEKEE (reference sequence). The V and J ends lost 0 bases and 3 bases respectively, with 12 bases between them. DNA for the CDR3: TGTGCCAGCAGCTTGGGAGGGGTGTGGGCTAATGAAAAACTGTTTTTT. Its translation: CASSLGGVWANEKLFF.

This clonotype came up many times. J is TRBJ1-1 and V is TRBV6-4; no clear D. Germline V CDR1 and CDR2: MRHNA, SNTAGT. CDR3 length: 14 amino acids. The ends were cut back, 2 bases at V and 4 bases at J, with 11 bases in the middle. CDR3 nucleotide sequence: TGTGCCAGCAGTGACACACATAAGCTCACTGAAGCTTTCTTT. This encodes CASSDTHKLTEAFF.

Many counts were recorded for this clonotype. The rearrangement joins TRBV2 to TRBJ1-2, with no clear D. Germline V gene lookup returns CDR1 SNHLY and CDR2 FYNNEI. V was clipped by 2 bases and J by 2 bases, with 9 bases between them. The CDR3 has 14 amino acids. DNA of the CDR3: TGTGCCAGCAGTGAACGCCTGGACAACTATGGCTACACCTTC. Encoded protein: CASSERLDNYGYTF.

This clonotype was seen a few times. The chain combines TRBV11-1 with TRBJ2-1; 15 bases agree with TRBD2. Trimming took 6 bases from V and 7 from J; bases not matched to a gene: 7. Germline CDR1 reads SGHAT; CDR2 reads FQDESV (reference sequence). The CDR3 is made up of 16 amino acids. CDR3 amino acids: CASRRTSGRALNEQFF. CDR3 DNA: TGTGCCAGCAGGCGGACTAGCGGGAGGGCCCTGAATGAGCAGTTCTTC.

Ten or more counts support this clonotype. The chain joins TRBV4-2 to TRBJ1-4; 10 positions match TRBD1. Looked up from germline, CDR1 is LGHNA and CDR2 is YNFKEQ. V dropped 0 bases and J dropped 7; count of bases not matched to a gene: 8. The length of the CDR3 is 17 residues. CDR3 sequence: CASSQDPGTGDSEKLFF. In nucleotides, the CDR3 is TGTGCCAGCAGCCAAGATCCCGGGACAGGGGATAGTGAAAAACTGTTTTTT.

The chain combines TRBV27 with TRBJ2-2; tentative D call: TRBD2 (5 bases). The CDR3 sequence is 15 residues long. Germline V gene sequence: CDR1 MNHEY, CDR2 SMNVEV (reference sequence). V shed 7 bases and J shed 6 bases, with 18 bases lying between them. The chain's CDR3 is CASNKRSLPPGELFF. DNA of the CDR3: TGTGCCAGCAATAAGCGGTCGTTACCTCCCGGGGAGCTGTTTTTT.